The 27 T cell receptor beta chains listed next were all sequenced from one sample in a study of shared clonotypes between healthy human individuals. TCRdb keeps only in-frame clones here, not all; method: immunoSEQ multiplex PCR. The table includes a few million clones, about 93% detected once. Terminally differentiated effector memory CD45RA+ cells were left out of the naive CD8 fraction, which was CD45RO-negative and positively selected for CCR7. The material sequenced was naive CD8+ T cells from PBMCs. These receptors were collected from a man between 18 and 29 years old in good health. Some clones in this sample may be carry-over from other donors' samples.

This chain links TRBV4-1 with TRBJ2-7, with TRBD2 matching over 7 bases. CDR3 size: 15 residues. V shed 1 base and J 5 bases; nucleotides not matched to a gene: 8. CDR1 is MGHRA, CDR2 YSYEKL, per germline. The CDR3 loop is CASSQVYTGGHEQYF. CDR3 nucleotide sequence: TGCGCCAGCAGCCAAGTCTATACGGGAGGCCACGAGCAGTACTTC.

This chain uses TRBV11-3 with TRBJ2-7; 10 bases map to TRBD1. V shed 5 bases, J shed 7 bases, and the junction held 8 bases outside the gene matches. There are 14 residues in the CDR3. Germline-derived CDR1 and CDR2 are SGHNT and YENEEA. The CDR3 spells CASSGRQGANEQYF. DNA of the CDR3: TGTGCCAGCAGCGGACGACAGGGGGCAAATGAGCAGTACTTC.

This chain links TRBV4-2 with TRBJ2-7, with 8 bases that match TRBD1. This CDR3 has 14 amino acids. CDR1 and CDR2 from the germline V gene are LGHNA and YNFKEQ. The ends lost 3 bases at V and 2 bases at J; junction bases unmatched: 3. In DNA, the CDR3 is TGTGCCAGCAGCCAGGGACAGGCACCCTACGAGCAGTACTTC. Amino acid sequence: CASSQGQAPYEQYF.

The chain couples TRBV7-3 to TRBJ1-5; the D gene is possibly TRBD1 (6 bases). CDR3 length equals 19 residues. V was pared by 5 bases and J by 7 bases, with 30 bases between. Germline V CDR1 and CDR2: SGHTA, FQGTGA. The CDR3 sequence: CASSAFPDRLIATWQPQHF. The CDR3 DNA follows: TGTGCCAGCAGCGCGTTCCCGGACAGACTTATAGCAACCTGGCAGCCCCAGCATTTT.

The J gene is TRBJ1-1, the V gene TRBV5-1; TRBD1 matches 7 bases. The germline V gene encodes CDR1 SGHRS and CDR2 YFSETQ. This CDR3 is 14 amino acids long. V trimming: 7 bases; J trimming: 1 base; junction bases outside the gene matches: 7. CDR3 loop: CASARTGQNTEAFF. CDR3 coding DNA: TGCGCCAGCGCCCGGACAGGACAGAACACTGAAGCTTTCTTT.

This clone has a handful of counts. The V gene is TRBV19, the J gene TRBJ1-3; no clear D gene. From germline, CDR1 is LNHDA and CDR2 SQIVND (reference sequence). CDR3 length: 15 residues. The germline V and J ends were trimmed by 7 bases and 0 bases, with 13 bases remaining between them. This CDR3 reads CASTENVNSGNTIYF. The CDR3 DNA follows: TGTGCCAGTACGGAGAATGTGAACTCTGGAAACACCATATATTTT.

The chain recombines TRBV6-1 with TRBJ2-1; 9 nucleotides agree with TRBD1. CDR1 is MNHNS, CDR2 SASEGT, per germline. This CDR3 comprises 15 residues. V trimming: 6 bases; J trimming: 4 bases; junction bases outside the gene matches: 7. The CDR3 nucleotides read TGTGCCAGCAGCGCTCCCGGGACAGGGTACAATGAGCAGTTCTTC. Its protein is CASSAPGTGYNEQFF.

About this clone itself: Other DNA sequences in the same sample also yield this CDR3. The chain combines TRBV5-1 with TRBJ2-7; no clear D gene. Trimming removed 0 bases from V and 0 bases from J, with 7 bases in between. The CDR3 consists of 14 residues. CDR1 SGHRS and CDR2 YFSETQ come from the germline V gene. The CDR3 DNA is TGCGCCAGCAGCTTGGGATCAGGCTCCTACGAGCAGTACTTC. It encodes CASSLGSGSYEQYF. Based on the CDR3 plus reference TRBV5-1 and TRBJ2-7, the full variable domain is KAGVTQTPRYLIKTRGQQVTLSCSPISGHRSVSWYQQTPGQGLQFLFEYFSETQRNKGNFPGRFSGRQFSNSRSEMNVSTLELGDSALYLCASSLGSGSYEQYFGPGTRLTVT.

The genes are TRBV7-3 and TRBJ2-7; D is uncertain. Germline V CDR1 and CDR2: SGHTA, FQGTGA. The CDR3 extends over 13 amino acids. Trimming removed 6 bases at V and 6 bases at J, with 15 bases between. The CDR3 bases are TGTGCCAGCAGTTTAGACCCCTCCGGCGAGCAGTACTTC. Encoded protein: CASSLDPSGEQYF. Full variable domain (remainder filled in from reference TRBV7-3 and TRBJ2-7): GAGVSQTPSNKVTEKGKYVELRCDPISGHTALYWYRQSLGQGPEFLIYFQGTGAADDSGLPNDRFFAVRPEGSVSTLKIQRTERGDSAVYLCASSLDPSGEQYFGPGTRLTVT.

The chain employs TRBV23-1 and TRBJ2-5; 8 bases line up with TRBD1. TRBV23-1 is filed as an ORF, its function uncertain. The J segment lost 0 bases and the V segment lost 10 bases, leaving 10 bases of the junction unmatched. The CDR3 runs 15 residues. In DNA, the CDR3 is TGCGCCATTAAACAGGGGGTCGAGTACCAAGAGACCCAGTACTTC. Protein sequence: CAIKQGVEYQETQYF.

V and J are TRBV7-9 and TRBJ2-5, with TRBD2 matching 8 bases. CDR1 and CDR2 from the germline V gene are SEHNR and FQNEAQ (reference sequence). This CDR3 region has 14 residues. V was pared by 6 bases and J by 2 bases, with 5 bases of the junction left unmatched. CDR3 loop: CASRPPGGQETQYF. CDR3 DNA sequence: TGTGCCAGCAGGCCCCCGGGAGGGCAAGAGACCCAGTACTTC.

The chain has TRBV5-4 and TRBJ1-2; D might be TRBD1 (5 bases). The length of the CDR3 is 14 residues. V shed 0 bases and J shed 4 bases, with 10 bases lying between them. Germline CDR1 is SGHNT and CDR2 is YYREEE (reference sequence). The CDR3 bases are TGTGCCAGCAGCTTGGTTCAGGGTCCCTATGGCTACACCTTC. Its protein is CASSLVQGPYGYTF.

As regards this clone: Other DNA sequences of this sample code for an identical CDR3. The chain is built from TRBV29-1 and TRBJ1-2; possible D gene TRBD1, 5 bases. CDR1 and CDR2 from the germline V gene are SQVTM and ANQGSEA. This CDR3 spans 12 amino acids. Trimming pared 6 bases from V and 3 bases from J, leaving 11 bases between. The DNA of the CDR3 is TGCAGCGTCGACGACAGCCACTATGGCTACACCTTC. Its translation: CSVDDSHYGYTF.

The chain has TRBV7-9 and TRBJ2-1; 8 nucleotides align to TRBD1. The germline V gene has CDR1 SEHNR and CDR2 FQNEAQ (reference sequence). This CDR3 spans 15 amino acids. The V gene end was trimmed by 5 bases and the J gene end by 6 bases; junction bases not matched to a gene: 9. As DNA, the CDR3 is TGTGCCAGCAGCCCTCGACAGGGGCCCAGCAATGAGCAGTTCTTC. It is translated as CASSPRQGPSNEQFF.

As regards this clone: Other DNA sequences of this sample code for an identical CDR3. This chain links TRBV7-9 with TRBJ2-3; D remains unclear. The CDR3 loop spans 13 amino acids. The V end was cut by 4 bases, the J end by 4 bases, with 9 bases between. Per germline, CDR1 SEHNR and CDR2 FQNEAQ (reference sequence). The CDR3 is CASSSYGADTQYF. The CDR3 DNA sequence: TGTGCCAGCAGCTCCTACGGCGCAGATACGCAGTATTTT.

This sequence joins TRBV4-3 and TRBJ1-1; D gene uncertain. Germline values: CDR1 LGHNA, CDR2 YSLEER. This CDR3 spans 15 amino acids. Trimming pared 0 bases from V and 1 base from J, leaving 9 bases between. The CDR3, as DNA: TGCGCCAGCAGCCAAGACGGGGAGCAGAACACTGAAGCTTTCTTT. Its protein product is CASSQDGEQNTEAFF.

This chain connects TRBV5-4 to TRBJ2-2; unclear D gene. Germline CDR1 is SGHNT and CDR2 is YYREEE (reference sequence). Trimming cost V 6 bases and J 4 bases, with 7 bases left between them. The CDR3 runs 12 residues. Here the CDR3 reads CASTPTTGELFF. The CDR3 region has the DNA TGTGCCAGCACCCCTACCACCGGGGAGCTGTTTTTT.

This chain links TRBV27 with TRBJ1-5, with D perhaps matching TRBD1 (5 bases). V was clipped by 6 bases and J by 6 bases, with 15 bases between them. There are 14 residues in the CDR3. Germline loops: CDR1 MNHEY, CDR2 SMNVEV (reference sequence). The CDR3 is CASRSNWGFQPQHF. CDR3 DNA: TGTGCCAGCAGGAGTAATTGGGGGTTTCAGCCCCAGCATTTT.

This clone has more than one count but fewer than ten. The chain employs TRBV9 and TRBJ2-1; the match to TRBD1 covers 7 bases. Trimming took 4 bases from V and 3 from J; bases not matched to a gene: 7. Germline V gene lookup returns CDR1 SGDLS and CDR2 YYNGEE. The CDR3 loop spans 15 amino acids. CDR3 DNA: TGTGCCAGCAGCACCTCCGGGACAGACTACAATGAGCAGTTCTTC. Translated, it gives CASSTSGTDYNEQFF.

About this clone: This specimen includes other DNA sequences encoding the same CDR3. DNA for the CDR3: TGTGCCAGCAGTTTATCCCGGGCTAGCGGAGAGCAGTACTTC. It is translated as CASSLSRASGEQYF. The rearrangement joins TRBV27 to TRBJ2-7; 7 bases are shared with TRBD2. The CDR3 has 14 residues. V trimming: 0 bases; J trimming: 7 bases; junction bases outside the gene matches: 6. Germline-derived CDR1 and CDR2 are MNHEY and SMNVEV (reference sequence).

This clone occurred a few times. The V gene is TRBV19, the J gene TRBJ1-5; 8 nucleotides align to TRBD1. The CDR3 runs 14 residues. Germline CDR1 is LNHDA and CDR2 is SQIVND (reference sequence). The J segment lost 5 bases and the V segment lost 10 bases, leaving 10 bases of the junction unmatched. CDR3 coding DNA: TGTGCCACAGGGACAGGAGGGGGCTATCAGCCCCAGCATTTT. It encodes CATGTGGGYQPQHF.

Comments on this clone: The same CDR3 is also encoded by other DNA sequences in this sample. The J gene is TRBJ2-7, the V gene TRBV27; 7 positions agree with TRBD2. This CDR3 has 13 residues. After removal of 5 bases from V and 4 bases from J, the junction contained 5 bases not matched to a gene. The germline gives CDR1 MNHEY, CDR2 SMNVEV (reference sequence). In nucleotides, the CDR3 is TGTGCCAGCAGTCCGTCCGGGAGGTACGAGCAGTACTTC. Amino acids: CASSPSGRYEQYF.

V gene TRBV12-5 combines with J gene TRBJ2-5, with a tentative D call TRBD2 (6 bases). This CDR3 comprises 15 residues. The germline V gene encodes CDR1 LGHNT and CDR2 FRNRAP. The germline V and J ends were trimmed by 1 base and 5 bases, with 14 bases remaining between them. In nucleotides, the CDR3 is TGTGCTAGTGGTTTGGGGGCCGGGAGCGGGGAGACCCAGTACTTC. Translated: CASGLGAGSGETQYF.

As to this clone: The sample has other DNA sequences that encode this CDR3 too. V is TRBV10-3 and J is TRBJ1-2; no reliable D call. The V and J ends lost 3 bases and 0 bases respectively, with 5 bases between them. The CDR3 sequence is 13 residues long. Germline values: CDR1 ENHRY, CDR2 SYGVKD. The DNA for the CDR3 is TGTGCCATCAGTGAAGGGACTAACTATGGCTACACCTTC. Amino acid sequence: CAISEGTNYGYTF.

This chain uses TRBV10-3 with TRBJ2-7, with D maybe TRBD1 (5 bases). Germline CDR1 and CDR2: ENHRY and SYGVKD. V was clipped by 8 bases and J by 0 bases, with 14 bases between them. The CDR3 has 14 residues. CDR3 residues: CAIGPPGNSYEQYF. CDR3 DNA: TGTGCCATCGGCCCCCCAGGGAACTCCTACGAGCAGTACTTC.

V usage is TRBV6-5 and J usage is TRBJ2-7; no firm D call. With 2 bases removed from V and 0 bases from J, the gap between germline ends came to 11 bases. Germline CDR1 reads MNHEY; CDR2 reads SVGAGI. The CDR3 covers 15 residues. DNA for the CDR3: TGTGCCAGCAGTTACCGGGCCGTGAGCTCCTACGAGCAGTACTTC. This encodes CASSYRAVSSYEQYF.

V and J are TRBV4-3 and TRBJ2-1; no definite D call. V was trimmed by 4 bases and J by 5 bases, leaving 21 bases between them. The CDR3 runs 17 residues. The V gene's germline CDR1 is LGHNA and CDR2 YSLEER. The CDR3, as DNA: TGCGCCAGCAGCCCCATCCAAGGCCAAAACTGGCACAATGAGCAGTTCTTC. Amino acid sequence: CASSPIQGQNWHNEQFF.